This T cell receptor (beta chain) was found in a study of blood T cell repertoires in COVID-19. Whole-study context: What the recovered Cohort 3 donors had was two negative PCRs, clearance, or symptom resolution.

This CDR3 is built from 17 residues. The germline V gene has CDR1 SGHRS and CDR2 YFSETQ. V trimming: 0 bases; J trimming: 6 bases; junction bases outside the gene matches: 11. Repertoires were generated with immunoSEQ multiplex PCR, while TCRdb's copy carries only in-frame clones and drops some. The sample lists some 190,000 clones, around 87% seen once, with roughly 25% in the top ten. The study drew participants aged about 18 to 89 years from some 24 US areas. The source material was PBMCs or T cells enriched from blood (not recorded which). The chain links TRBV5-1 to TRBJ2-3, with 9 bases identical to TRBD2. This TCR was recovered from a woman aged 35 to 49 in a cohort exposed to, infected with or recovered from COVID-19 (not recorded which). CDR3 nucleotides: TGCGCCAGCAGCTTGGGGCCCGTCGGGAGCGGGGGGGATACGCAGTATTTT. Its translation: CASSLGPVGSGGDTQYF.